Listed below are T cell receptor beta chains from one sample, sequenced in a study of cytomegalovirus exposure and HLA in healthy donors. Measured with immunoSEQ multiplex PCR; TCRdb has only the in-frame clones, and not every one. Among roughly 200,000 clones listed, 79% were seen once. The sequencing input was PBMCs. Receptors originate from a woman aged 30 to 39 in good health and CMV-seropositive. CDR3s include the opening cysteine and the closing phenylalanine or tryptophan. The D gene is left open where the match is weak. Some rows have no size entry. The others give once, few or many, or a class for an expanded clone.

>-|-|TRBV6-1|TRBJ1-1|14
TGTGCCAGCAGTTTCCAGGCAGTGAACACTGAAGCTTTCTTT
CASSFQAVNTEAFF
>-|-|TRBV19|TRBJ2-3|14
TGTGCCAGTAGTATAAGCGGAGGCACAGATACGCAGTATTTT
CASSISGGTDTQYF
>TRBD2|-|TRBV6-5|TRBJ2-1|15
TGTGCCAGCAGGCGACCGGGACTAGCGGGAGATGAGCAGTTCTTC
CASRRPGLAGDEQFF
>TRBD1|-|TRBV27|TRBJ2-7|16
TGTGCCAGCAGTCGCGGGACAGGGGGTATCTCCTACGAGCAGTACTTC
CASSRGTGGISYEQYF
>TRBD2|-|TRBV7-6|TRBJ2-7|13
TGTGCCAGCAGCCTAGATCAAGCGGGACTTGCCCACTTC
CASSLDQAGLAHF
>-|-|TRBV27|TRBJ1-5|14
TGTGCCAGCAGTCTCCGGGACATGGGCCAGCCCCAGCATTTT
CASSLRDMGQPQHF
>TRBD1|-|TRBV7-6|TRBJ2-7|14
TGTGCCAGCAGCTTAAGGACAGGGACCTACGAGCAGTACTTC
CASSLRTGTYEQYF
>-|-|TRBV4-1|TRBJ2-7|14
TGCGCCAGCAGCCAAGTTAACCTAAACTACGAGCAGTACTTC
CASSQVNLNYEQYF
>-|-|TRBV7-9|TRBJ2-2|18
TGTGCCAGCAGCCTAGTCTCTTGGGGGTCACAGGGCACCGGGGAGCTGTTTTTT
CASSLVSWGSQGTGELFF
>-|few|TRBV7-8|TRBJ1-5|13
TGTGCCAGCAACCGACGGGGGGATCAGCCCCAGCATTTT
CASNRRGDQPQHF
>-|once|TRBV10-3|TRBJ2-1|13
TGTGCCATCAGTGAGCTAAAAAACAATGAGCAGTTCTTC
CAISELKNNEQFF
>-|few|TRBV15|TRBJ1-5|13
TGTGCCACCAGCAGATCTCGGAATCAGCCCCAGCATTTT
CATSRSRNQPQHF
>-|-|TRBV10-3|TRBJ2-7|19
TGTGCCATCAGTGAGTGGGGGGGCCAACAGCAACGAATCTCCTACGAGCAGTACTTC
CAISEWGGQQQRISYEQYF
>TRBD2|-|TRBV9|TRBJ2-5|15
TGTGCCAGCAGCCGCCGGCGGGAGATCTCAGAGACCCAGTACTTC
CASSRRREISETQYF
>TRBD1|-|TRBV6-5|TRBJ1-2|12
TGTGCCAGTTGGACAGGGGACTATGGCTACACCTTC
CASWTGDYGYTF
>TRBD1|-|TRBV25-1|TRBJ2-1|16
TGTGCCAGCAGTCGGAGGGACAGGGGAACATACAATGAGCAGTTCTTC
CASSRRDRGTYNEQFF
>-|-|TRBV6-5|TRBJ2-7|14
TGTGCCAGCAGTTCCGTGGGCCATCCCTACGAGCAGTACTTC
CASSSVGHPYEQYF
>-|few|TRBV11-2|TRBJ1-1|14
TGTGCCAGCAGCTTCATGGCAATGAACACTGAAGCTTTCTTT
CASSFMAMNTEAFF
>-|-|TRBV5-5|TRBJ2-7|16
TGTGCCAGCAGCTTCCTTCAGGGTTCCTCGTCCTACGAGCAGTACTTC
CASSFLQGSSSYEQYF
>-|-|TRBV6-5|TRBJ1-6|13
TGTGCCAGCAGGACGACGAGGGTTGTACCCCTCCACTTT
CASRTTRVVPLHF
>TRBD1|-|TRBV6-5|TRBJ1-2|11
TGTGCCAGCAGTTATCAGGGACAGCTTCTCTTC
CASSYQGQLLF
>TRBD1|many|TRBV6-5|TRBJ1-4|16
TGTGCCAGCAGTTACGCCGGGACAGGGATGAATGAAAAACTGTTTTTT
CASSYAGTGMNEKLFF
>-|-|TRBV5-5|TRBJ1-5|13
TGTGCCAGCAGCCGGTCCTTCAATCAGCCCCAGCATTTT
CASSRSFNQPQHF
>-|-|TRBV5-6|TRBJ1-2|15
TGTGCCAGCAGCCACCTCAGCCCCGGAGGTAATGGCTACACCTTC
CASSHLSPGGNGYTF
>-|-|TRBV7-6|TRBJ1-1|13
TGTGCCAGCAGCTTAGGGGGCACGGGTGAAGCTTTCTTT
CASSLGGTGEAFF
>TRBD2|-|TRBV7-2|TRBJ2-1|16
TGTGCCAGCAGCCCGCCGGGACTAGCGGTGTACAATGAGCAGTTCTTC
CASSPPGLAVYNEQFF
>-|-|TRBV28|TRBJ1-4|13
TGTGCCAGCTGCAAAAGGGGTAATGAAAAACTGTTTTTT
CASCKRGNEKLFF
>-|few|TRBV2|TRBJ2-5|14
TGTGCCAGCAGTGATACTGGACACCACGGGACCCAGTACTTC
CASSDTGHHGTQYF
>-|-|TRBV7-8|TRBJ1-3|14
TGTGCCAGCAGCTTGAGGCATTCTGGAAACACCATATATTTT
CASSLRHSGNTIYF
>TRBD2|once|TRBV4-3|TRBJ2-1|15
TGCGCCAGCAGCCCCCTAGCGGGGGCCATGGGTGAGCAGTTCTTC
CASSPLAGAMGEQFF
>-|-|TRBV5-5|TRBJ1-1|15
TGTGCCAGCAGCTTGTTCTGGGGCGCGAACACTGAAGCTTTCTTT
CASSLFWGANTEAFF
>TRBD2|-|TRBV4-1|TRBJ2-5|18
TGCGCCAGCAGCCAAGGGCTAGCGGGGGGGCGGTCTTTAGAGACCCAGTACTTC
CASSQGLAGGRSLETQYF
>TRBD1|-|TRBV29-1|TRBJ1-1|15
TGCAGCGTGGGGGGGACAGGGGGTCCGTCTCATGAAGCTTTCTTT
CSVGGTGGPSHEAFF
>-|-|TRBV5-1|TRBJ2-1|14
TGCGCCAGCAGCTTGGCCTCACCGAGCAATGAGCAGTTCTTC
CASSLASPSNEQFF
>-|-|TRBV27|TRBJ2-7|13
TGTGCCAGCAGTTTATCTGGGAGGTACGAGCAGTACTTC
CASSLSGRYEQYF
>TRBD1|-|TRBV27|TRBJ1-4|16
TGTGCCAGCTCAGTTCAGGGGGTGGGAGGTAATGAAAAACTGTTTTTT
CASSVQGVGGNEKLFF
>TRBD1|-|TRBV6-5|TRBJ1-4|15
TGTGCCAGCAGTTCGCAGGGGGCTCTTAATGAAAAACTGTTTTTT
CASSSQGALNEKLFF
>TRBD2|-|TRBV4-1|TRBJ2-4|18
TGCGCCAGCAGCCCCGGACTAGCGGGGGGCCTTCCCAAAAACATTCAGTACTTC
CASSPGLAGGLPKNIQYF
>-|-|TRBV10-3|TRBJ1-1|13
TGTGCCATCAGTGAGTCGCAGGGTACTGAAGCTTTCTTT
CAISESQGTEAFF
>-|-|TRBV4-1|TRBJ2-4|15
TGCGCCAGCAGCCACTTTCCACTAGCCAAAAACATTCAGTACTTC
CASSHFPLAKNIQYF
>TRBD1|-|TRBV7-9|TRBJ1-2|14
TGTGCCAGCAGCGACGGGACAGATGCCTATGGCTACACCTTC
CASSDGTDAYGYTF
>TRBD2|-|TRBV5-4|TRBJ2-5|16
TGTGCCAGCAGCCCCCGGGGGGGCGGGAGGGGTGAGACCCAGTACTTC
CASSPRGGGRGETQYF
>-|-|TRBV6-5|TRBJ2-7|15
TGTGCCAGCAGCTCTCTCGCGCCTCCGGTCCACGAGCAGTACTTC
CASSSLAPPVHEQYF